One TCR beta chain is described in this entry. Its cognate antigen is unknown. This sample stems from a study of beta chain features in type 1 diabetes. Expressed TCRB transcripts got sequenced, as all isolated RNA was reverse transcribed. The data were produced by immunoSEQ multiplex PCR, yet TCRdb's version contains in-frame clones alone and is incomplete. Among around 190,000 clones listed, 13% were seen once. Whole-study findings and limits: Sampled from patients, naive, central memory and Treg TCRB repertoires appeared more similar than those sampled from healthy donors.

The receptor's source is a woman aged 18-30 years in good health. Material for sequencing was central memory CD4+ T cells from blood.

DNA for the CDR3: TGTGCCAGCAGCGGCGGACAGTCCAATCAGCCCCAGCATTTT. This encodes CASSGGQSNQPQHF. The V and J genes are TRBV9 and TRBJ1-5, with D possibly matching TRBD1 (6 bases). Germline V lookup: CDR1 SGDLS, CDR2 YYNGEE. V was cut by 3 bases and J by 3 bases, with 10 bases left in between. The CDR3 spans 14 residues.